This T cell receptor (beta chain) was profiled in a study of T cell responses to AZD1222 COVID-19 vaccine. Profiling relied on immunoSEQ multiplex PCR, and the TCRdb table lists in-frame clones only, not all of them. This table holds approximately 160,000 clones, 87% found once. This clone was detected only once. J lost 4 bases, V lost 4 bases, and 8 bases had no gene match. Germline V lookup: CDR1 LNHDA, CDR2 SQIVND (reference sequence). There are 15 residues in the CDR3. This clonotype was obtained from an adult in good health. The chain carries TRBV19 and TRBJ2-7; 9 bases line up with TRBD2. Sequences were derived from peripheral blood, sampled on day 0 of AZD1222 vaccination. This chain's CDR3 is CASSTPGLASYEQYF. The CDR3 DNA follows: TGTGCCAGTAGTACCCCCGGACTAGCGTCATACGAGCAGTACTTC.